Listed below are T cell receptor beta chains from one sample, sequenced in a study of PD-1 blockade in mismatch repair-deficient tumors. Method: immunoSEQ multiplex PCR; TCRdb's copy keeps in-frame clones and lacks some. This table holds tens of thousands of clones, about 85% found once. The sample in question was peripheral blood, obtained roughly 20 weeks after starting pembrolizumab. Receptors originate from an adult with mismatch repair-deficient cancer. CDR3s include the opening cysteine and the closing phenylalanine or tryptophan. The order of the fields is clone size, J gene, D gene, V gene, CDR3 DNA, CDR3 protein. The D gene is left open where the match is weak. Clone size is not always given. Where it is, it says once, few, many or a class for expanded clones.

>few|TRBJ2-6|NA|TRBV4-3
TGCGCCAGCAGCCAAGATGGGACGGGTAGCCCTGGGGCCAACGTCCTGACTTTC
CASSQDGTGSPGANVLTF
>NA|TRBJ2-2|NA|TRBV18
TGTGCCAGCTCACCACGAAGGACGGACACCGGGGAGCTGTTTTTT
CASSPRRTDTGELFF
>NA|TRBJ2-3|NA|TRBV9
TGTGCCAGCAGCAGATCCGGGACCCGCACAGATACGCAGTATTTT
CASSRSGTRTDTQYF
>NA|TRBJ2-1|NA|TRBV6-6
TGTGCCAGCAGTTTTGGTGAGCAGTTCTTC
CASSFGEQFF
>NA|TRBJ2-1|TRBD2|TRBV11-3
TGTGCCAGCAGCAATACGTACTGGACTAGCGGGAGTTGGGATGAGCAGTTCTTC
CASSNTYWTSGSWDEQFF
>NA|TRBJ2-7|NA|TRBV27
TGTGCCAGCAGTTTATCGACATTTTCCTACGAGCAGTACTTC
CASSLSTFSYEQYF
>NA|TRBJ2-2|TRBD2|TRBV10-3
TGTGCCATCAGTGAGAACGGCGGGAGGGCGAACACCGGGGAGCTGTTTTTT
CAISENGGRANTGELFF
>NA|TRBJ2-7|NA|TRBV7-6
TGTGCCAGCAACCTGGACGGGCAGTACTTC
CASNLDGQYF
>NA|TRBJ2-7|TRBD2|TRBV19
TGTGCCAGTAGTACCCGAGGAGCGGGAGCAGGGGAGCAGTACTTC
CASSTRGAGAGEQYF
>few|TRBJ2-7|NA|TRBV27
TGTGCCACCCGGGGCAGGGGACTCTCCTACGAGCAGTACTTC
CATRGRGLSYEQYF
>NA|TRBJ1-1|TRBD1|TRBV19
TGTGCCAGTAGATCCGGGACAGGGTTTCGGGACACTGAAGCTTTCTTT
CASRSGTGFRDTEAFF
>NA|TRBJ2-2|NA|TRBV5-6
TGTGCCAGCAGAGACTGGGGTAGAGACACCGGGGAGCTGTTTTTT
CASRDWGRDTGELFF
>NA|TRBJ1-1|NA|TRBV11-3
TGTGCCAGCAGCTTAGGGCAGGGTATGGACACTGAAGCTTTCTTT
CASSLGQGMDTEAFF
>few|TRBJ2-1|NA|TRBV25-1
TGTGCCAGCAGTGAATGGGGAGGTCAGTCCAATGAGCAGTTCTTC
CASSEWGGQSNEQFF
>NA|TRBJ1-2|TRBD1|TRBV2
TGTGCCAGCAGTAACTCACAGGGGCGATCTAACTATGGCTACACCTTC
CASSNSQGRSNYGYTF
>NA|TRBJ2-3|NA|TRBV5-1
TGCGCCAGCAGCTTTCGGGATGCAGATACGCAGTATTTT
CASSFRDADTQYF
>NA|TRBJ1-1|TRBD1|TRBV6-5
TGTGCCAGCAGTTCCTCTAATGACAGGGTCGGAGGTTTCTTT
CASSSSNDRVGGFF
>NA|TRBJ1-2|NA|TRBV5-5
TGTGCCAGCAGCTACATGGGCAGGACCTCTAACTATGGCTACACCTTC
CASSYMGRTSNYGYTF
>NA|TRBJ2-1|TRBD2|TRBV6-6
TGTGCCAGCAGTCTACAGACTAGCGGGAGATTTTATGAGCAGTTCTTC
CASSLQTSGRFYEQFF
>NA|TRBJ2-3|TRBD2|TRBV7-3
TGTGCCAGCAGCTTAAGGGGGCCGACCGGGACTAGCGGTTCCACAGATACGCAGTATTTT
CASSLRGPTGTSGSTDTQYF
>NA|TRBJ1-3|NA|TRBV9
TGTGCCAGCAGCGAGACTCCGACAGGCTCTGGAAACACCATATATTTT
CASSETPTGSGNTIYF
>NA|TRBJ2-7|NA|TRBV28
TGTGCCAGCAGCCATAATACAGGGATCACTAGCTCCTACGAGCAGTACTTC
CASSHNTGITSSYEQYF
>few|TRBJ2-5|TRBD1|TRBV10-3
TGTGCCATCAGTGTGGGGGACAGCAGGGAGACCCAGTACTTC
CAISVGDSRETQYF
>NA|TRBJ2-2|TRBD1|TRBV5-4
TGTGCCAGCAGCCAGACAGGGGTTGTCACCGGGGAGCTGTTTTTT
CASSQTGVVTGELFF
>NA|TRBJ2-7|NA|TRBV27
TGTGCCAGCAGTTCAAGCACAGGGACGGTCTCCTACGAGCAGTACTTC
CASSSSTGTVSYEQYF
>NA|TRBJ2-5|NA|TRBV28
TGTGCCAGCAGCCGACAGGATGGGCAAGAGACCCAGTACTTC
CASSRQDGQETQYF
>NA|TRBJ2-7|TRBD1|TRBV7-2
TGTGCCAGCAGCTTAGTGGTGACAGGGGGGTCCGAGCAGTACTTC
CASSLVVTGGSEQYF
>NA|TRBJ2-7|TRBD2|TRBV7-8
TGTGCCAGCAGCTTAGGGGTGACTAGCGGGAACTACGAGCAGTACTTC
CASSLGVTSGNYEQYF
>NA|TRBJ1-1|TRBD1|TRBV4-1
TGCGCCAGCAGCCAAACGGACAGGGGGCTTAACACTGAAGCTTTCTTT
CASSQTDRGLNTEAFF
>few|TRBJ2-7|TRBD2|TRBV11-2
TGTGCCAGCAGCTCTAGGTTATCCGGGACTAGCGAGAACTACGAGCAGTACTTC
CASSSRLSGTSENYEQYF
>NA|TRBJ2-1|NA|TRBV6-6
TGTGCCAGCAGTTACACCCGGTCCGGAAACCGGAATGAGCAGTTCTTC
CASSYTRSGNRNEQFF
>NA|TRBJ2-1|TRBD2|TRBV4-3
TGCGCCAGCAGCCAAGCCGGGACTACATACAATGAGCAGTTCTTC
CASSQAGTTYNEQFF
>NA|TRBJ2-1|NA|TRBV19
TGTGCCAGTAGCAACAACTACAATGAGCAGTTCTTC
CASSNNYNEQFF
>NA|TRBJ2-2|NA|TRBV7-9
TGTGCCAGCAGCTTGGGCAGTACCGGGGAGCTGTTTTTT
CASSLGSTGELFF
>NA|TRBJ2-7|NA|TRBV10-3
TGTGCCATAGGGGATCTAAGCTCCTACGAGCAGTACTTC
CAIGDLSSYEQYF
>few|TRBJ2-7|NA|TRBV7-9
TGTGCCAGCAGCTTAGGAGACTACGAGCAGTACTTC
CASSLGDYEQYF
>NA|TRBJ2-1|TRBD2|TRBV29-1
TGCAGCGTTGTAGGGAGGCGGGAGGACTACAATGAGCAGTTCTTC
CSVVGRREDYNEQFF
>few|TRBJ2-1|TRBD2|TRBV11-2
TGTGCCAGCAGCGAACTACTAGCGGGGGCCTACAATGAGCAGTTCTTC
CASSELLAGAYNEQFF
>few|TRBJ1-1|NA|TRBV11-1
TGTGCCAGCAGCACGGGACTACTCACTGAAGCTTTCTTT
CASSTGLLTEAFF
>NA|TRBJ2-1|TRBD2|TRBV7-6
TGTGCCAGCAGCCCGACGACTAGCGGGTCTAACTCCTACAATGAGCAGTTCTTC
CASSPTTSGSNSYNEQFF
>NA|TRBJ2-1|NA|TRBV7-3
TGTGCCAGCAGCTTAACCGGCGGGATCTCCTACAATGAGCAGTTCTTC
CASSLTGGISYNEQFF
>NA|TRBJ2-7|NA|TRBV19
TGTGCCACCTCACTTCCGGGCCTGAGCTACGAGCAGTACTTC
CATSLPGLSYEQYF
>NA|TRBJ1-5|TRBD1|TRBV9
TGTGCCAGCAGCTTAACAGACAGGGGATATCAGCCCCAGCATTTT
CASSLTDRGYQPQHF
>NA|TRBJ1-2|TRBD1|TRBV11-3
TGTGCCAGCAGCCTGAGGACAGGGACCTACACCTTC
CASSLRTGTYTF
>NA|TRBJ2-1|NA|TRBV5-1
TGCGCCAGCAGCTTGGCGGCGGCGAATGAGCAGTTCTTC
CASSLAAANEQFF
>NA|TRBJ1-2|TRBD1|TRBV7-9
TGTGCCAGCAGCCCCCGACAGGGCCCTGGGAACTATGGCTACACCTTC
CASSPRQGPGNYGYTF
>NA|TRBJ2-3|NA|TRBV4-1
TGCGCCAGCAGCCAAGATGGGTTAGATACGCAGTATTTT
CASSQDGLDTQYF
>NA|TRBJ1-4|NA|TRBV27
TGTGCCAGCAGTCCCACGTCAGGAGGTGAAAAACTGTTTTTT
CASSPTSGGEKLFF
>NA|TRBJ2-6|NA|TRBV5-4
TGTGCCAGCAGCTTGGTGGGACCGCTTTCTGGGGCCAACGTCCTGACTTTC
CASSLVGPLSGANVLTF
>NA|TRBJ1-4|NA|TRBV19
TGTGCCAGTAGTATCTACGGACGCATTGAAAAACTGTTTTTT
CASSIYGRIEKLFF
>NA|TRBJ1-1|NA|TRBV6-6
TGTGCCAGCAGGGAACGGGGGGCTGGGCGGACTGAAGCTTTCTTT
CASRERGAGRTEAFF
>once|TRBJ2-3|NA|TRBV5-6
TGTGCCAGCAGCTGGGCCAGAGACAGGAGCACAGATACGCAGTATTTT
CASSWARDRSTDTQYF
>NA|TRBJ2-1|TRBD2|TRBV11-2
TGTGCCAGCAGCCCCGCCACTAGCGGGAGTAGAGGTGAGCAGTTCTTC
CASSPATSGSRGEQFF
>NA|TRBJ1-4|TRBD1|TRBV9
TGTGCCAGCAGCGCCCGGACAGGCACTAATGAAAAACTGTTTTTT
CASSARTGTNEKLFF
>NA|TRBJ2-1|TRBD2|TRBV5-4
TGTGCCAGCAGCCTGAAGCGGGAGTTCTACAATGAGCAGTTCTTC
CASSLKREFYNEQFF
>NA|TRBJ1-1|TRBD1|TRBV10-3
TGTGCCATCAGTGAGCCGCAACCCGGGACAGAGAACACTGAAGCTTTCTTT
CAISEPQPGTENTEAFF
>NA|TRBJ2-1|TRBD2|TRBV18
TGTGCCAGCTCAGTGGGACTAGCGGACGGAGGTCATGAGCAGTTCTTC
CASSVGLADGGHEQFF
>NA|TRBJ1-1|NA|TRBV29-1
TGCAGCGGTTCGGGTAGAATCGGCACTGAAGCTTTCTTT
CSGSGRIGTEAFF
>NA|TRBJ2-3|TRBD1|TRBV5-1
TGCGCCAGCAGGGACAGGGCTCGCACAGATACGCAGTATTTT
CASRDRARTDTQYF
>NA|TRBJ2-3|NA|TRBV5-1
TGCGCCAGCAGCCCTCCGGGACTGACCACAGATACGCAGTATTTT
CASSPPGLTTDTQYF